This T cell receptor beta chain was recovered during a study of T cell repertoires in cytomegalovirus infection. TCRdb re-called the reads with MiXCR, one entry per CDR3 protein. The data show nearly 700,000 distinct CDR3 sequences, about 30% seen once. Of note for this clonotype: Its antigen is still unknown.

V lost 1 base and J 5 bases, leaving 6 bases between the germline ends. Germline CDR1 reads LGHNT; CDR2 reads FRNRAP. The CDR3 has 13 amino acids. Sequenced material: cultured PBMCs, taken from culture after CMV antigen stimulation. J is TRBJ1-5 and V is TRBV12-5; D gene ambiguous. The TCR comes from a human donor in good health (CMV status not recorded). Some clones in this sample may be carry-over from other donors' samples. CDR3 sequence reads: CASGLEPDQPQHF. CDR3 in DNA: TGTGCTAGTGGTTTGGAACCCGATCAGCCCCAGCATTTT.